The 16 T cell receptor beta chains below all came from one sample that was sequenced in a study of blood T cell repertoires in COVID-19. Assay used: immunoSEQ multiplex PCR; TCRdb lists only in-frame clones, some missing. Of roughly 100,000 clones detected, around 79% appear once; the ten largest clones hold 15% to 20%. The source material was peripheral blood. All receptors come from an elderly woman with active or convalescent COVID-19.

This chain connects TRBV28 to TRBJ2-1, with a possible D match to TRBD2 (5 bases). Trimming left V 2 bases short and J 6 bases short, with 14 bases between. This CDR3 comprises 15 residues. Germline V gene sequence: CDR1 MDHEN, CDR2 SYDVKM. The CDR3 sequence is CASSLLRRSGNEQFF. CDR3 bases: TGTGCCAGCAGTTTACTGCGGAGGAGTGGCAATGAGCAGTTCTTC.

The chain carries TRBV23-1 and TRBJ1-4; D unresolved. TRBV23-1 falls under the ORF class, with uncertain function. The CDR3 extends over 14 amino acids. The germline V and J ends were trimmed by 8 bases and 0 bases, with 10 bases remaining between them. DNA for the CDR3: TGCGCCAGCCGCGAGAGTGCAACTAATGAAAAACTGTTTTTT. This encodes CASRESATNEKLFF.

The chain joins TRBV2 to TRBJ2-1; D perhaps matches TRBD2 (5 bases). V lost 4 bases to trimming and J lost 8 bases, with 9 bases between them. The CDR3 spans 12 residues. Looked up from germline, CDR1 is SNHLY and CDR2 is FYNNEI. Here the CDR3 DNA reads TGTGCCAGCAGTGTAACGCGGGATGAGCAGTTCTTC. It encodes CASSVTRDEQFF.

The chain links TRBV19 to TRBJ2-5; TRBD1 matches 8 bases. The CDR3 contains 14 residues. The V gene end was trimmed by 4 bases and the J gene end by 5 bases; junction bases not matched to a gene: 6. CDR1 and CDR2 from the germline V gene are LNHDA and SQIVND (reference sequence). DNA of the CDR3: TGTGCCAGTAGTAAACAGGGGGAGGAGGAGACCCAGTACTTC. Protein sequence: CASSKQGEEETQYF.

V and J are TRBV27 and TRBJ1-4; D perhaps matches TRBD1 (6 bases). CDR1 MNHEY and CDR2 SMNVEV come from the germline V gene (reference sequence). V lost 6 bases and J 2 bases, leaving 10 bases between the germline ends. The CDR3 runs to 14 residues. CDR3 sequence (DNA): TGTGCCAGCAGCCCAAGGGGGACTAATGAAAAACTGTTTTTT. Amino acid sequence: CASSPRGTNEKLFF.

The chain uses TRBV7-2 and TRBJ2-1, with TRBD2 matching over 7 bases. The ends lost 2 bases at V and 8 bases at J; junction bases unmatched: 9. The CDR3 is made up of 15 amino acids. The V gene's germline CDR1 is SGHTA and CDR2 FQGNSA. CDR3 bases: TGTGCCAGCAGCTTACAACGGGAGGTAATCGATGAGCAGTTCTTC. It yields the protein CASSLQREVIDEQFF.

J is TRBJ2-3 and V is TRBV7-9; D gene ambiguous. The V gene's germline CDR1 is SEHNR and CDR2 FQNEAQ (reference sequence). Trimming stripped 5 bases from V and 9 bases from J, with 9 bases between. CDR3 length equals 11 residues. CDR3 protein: CASSNQITQYF. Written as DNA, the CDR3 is TGTGCCAGCAGCAACCAGATCACGCAGTATTTT.

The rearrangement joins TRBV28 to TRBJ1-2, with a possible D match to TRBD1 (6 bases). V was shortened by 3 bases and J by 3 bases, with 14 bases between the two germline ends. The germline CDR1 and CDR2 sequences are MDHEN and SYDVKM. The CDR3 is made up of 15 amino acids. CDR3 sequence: CASSFYSGAHYGYTF. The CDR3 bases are TGTGCCAGCAGTTTCTACTCAGGGGCCCACTATGGCTACACCTTC.

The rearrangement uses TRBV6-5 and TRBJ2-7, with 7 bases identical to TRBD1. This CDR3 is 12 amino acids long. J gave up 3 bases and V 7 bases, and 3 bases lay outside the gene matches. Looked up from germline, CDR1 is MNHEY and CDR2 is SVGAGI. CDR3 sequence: CASTRDSYEQYF. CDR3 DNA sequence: TGTGCCAGCACCAGGGACAGCTACGAGCAGTACTTC.

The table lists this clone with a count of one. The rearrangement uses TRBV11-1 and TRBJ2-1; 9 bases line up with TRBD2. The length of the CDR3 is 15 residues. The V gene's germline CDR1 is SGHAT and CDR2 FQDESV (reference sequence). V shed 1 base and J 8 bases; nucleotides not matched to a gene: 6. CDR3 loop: CASSLVGGREDEQFF. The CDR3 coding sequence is TGTGCCAGCAGCTTAGTGGGCGGGAGGGAGGATGAGCAGTTCTTC.

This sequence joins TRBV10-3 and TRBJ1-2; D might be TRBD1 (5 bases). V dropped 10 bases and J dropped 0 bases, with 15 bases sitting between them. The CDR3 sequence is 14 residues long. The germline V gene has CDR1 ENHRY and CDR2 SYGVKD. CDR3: CATADSPTNYGYTF. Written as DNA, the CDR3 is TGTGCCACTGCAGACAGTCCAACTAACTATGGCTACACCTTC.

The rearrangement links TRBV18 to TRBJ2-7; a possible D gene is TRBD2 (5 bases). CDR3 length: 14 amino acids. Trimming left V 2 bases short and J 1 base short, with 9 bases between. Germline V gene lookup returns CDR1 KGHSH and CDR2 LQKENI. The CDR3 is CASSPATSSYEQYF. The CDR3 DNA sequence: TGTGCCAGCTCACCAGCAACTAGTTCCTACGAGCAGTACTTC.

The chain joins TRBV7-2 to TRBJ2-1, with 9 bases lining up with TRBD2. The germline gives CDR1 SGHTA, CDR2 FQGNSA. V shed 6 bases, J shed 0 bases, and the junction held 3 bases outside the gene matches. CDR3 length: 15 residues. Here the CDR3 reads CASSISGGSYNEQFF. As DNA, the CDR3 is TGTGCCAGCAGTATTAGCGGGGGCTCCTACAATGAGCAGTTCTTC.

DNA of the CDR3: TGTGCCAGCAGACTAAATCCCCCGAATGTCTACACCTTC. Amino acids: CASRLNPPNVYTF. V gene TRBV28 combines with J gene TRBJ1-2; D ambiguous. Germline CDR1 reads MDHEN; CDR2 reads SYDVKM. The CDR3 loop spans 13 amino acids. Trimming left V 6 bases short and J 10 bases short, with 18 bases between.

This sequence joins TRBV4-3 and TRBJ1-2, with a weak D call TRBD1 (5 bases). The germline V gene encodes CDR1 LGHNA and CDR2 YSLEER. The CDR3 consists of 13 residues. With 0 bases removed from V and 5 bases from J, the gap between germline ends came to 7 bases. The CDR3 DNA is TGCGCCAGCAGCCAAGATGGGACTTATGGCTACACCTTC. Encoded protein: CASSQDGTYGYTF.

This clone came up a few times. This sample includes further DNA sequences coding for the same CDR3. The CDR3 reads CASSFGETQYF. The CDR3, as DNA: TGTGCCAGCAGTTTCGGAGAGACCCAGTACTTC. The chain employs TRBV12-3 or TRBV12-4 and TRBJ2-5; D remains unclear. This CDR3 comprises 11 residues. Trimming stripped 3 bases from V and 4 bases from J, with 3 bases between.